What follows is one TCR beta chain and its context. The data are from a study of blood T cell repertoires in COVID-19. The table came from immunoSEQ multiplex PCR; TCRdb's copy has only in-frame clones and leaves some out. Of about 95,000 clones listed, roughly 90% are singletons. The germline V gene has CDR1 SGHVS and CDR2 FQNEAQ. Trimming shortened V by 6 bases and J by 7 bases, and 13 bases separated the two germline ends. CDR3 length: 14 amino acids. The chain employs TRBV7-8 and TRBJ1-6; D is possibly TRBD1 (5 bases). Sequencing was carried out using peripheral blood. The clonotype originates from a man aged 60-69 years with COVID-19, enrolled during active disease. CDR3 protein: CASRMGRGNSPLHF. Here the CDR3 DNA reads TGTGCCAGCAGAATGGGAAGGGGCAATTCACCCCTCCACTTT. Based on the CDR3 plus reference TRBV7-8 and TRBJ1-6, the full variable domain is GAGVSQSPRYKVAKRGQDVALRCDPISGHVSLFWYQQALGQGPEFLTYFQNEAQLDKSGLPSDRFFAERPEGSVSTLKIQRTQQEDSAVYLCASRMGRGNSPLHFGNGTRLTVT.